In this sample, the clone carrying this T cell receptor (beta chain) turned up once. Its antigen is as yet unknown. The data were produced by immunoSEQ multiplex PCR, yet TCRdb's version contains in-frame clones alone and is incomplete. The profile shows about 150,000 clones, about 86% of them singletons. Germline V CDR1 and CDR2: KGHSH, LQKENI. J lost 4 bases, V lost 3 bases, and 8 bases had no gene match. This CDR3 spans 15 amino acids. This entry comes from a study of cytomegalovirus exposure and HLA in healthy donors. Study-level findings and limits: Most sequenced TCRs were rare (though some public TCRs occurred in many donors).

The gene calls are TRBV18 and TRBJ2-5; 7 nucleotides line up with TRBD2. This clonotype was obtained from a human donor in good health. Specimen: PBMCs. The CDR3 DNA sequence: TGTGCCAGCTCACCTTCCGGCGGGAGCGGAGAGACCCAGTACTTC. Residues: CASSPSGGSGETQYF.